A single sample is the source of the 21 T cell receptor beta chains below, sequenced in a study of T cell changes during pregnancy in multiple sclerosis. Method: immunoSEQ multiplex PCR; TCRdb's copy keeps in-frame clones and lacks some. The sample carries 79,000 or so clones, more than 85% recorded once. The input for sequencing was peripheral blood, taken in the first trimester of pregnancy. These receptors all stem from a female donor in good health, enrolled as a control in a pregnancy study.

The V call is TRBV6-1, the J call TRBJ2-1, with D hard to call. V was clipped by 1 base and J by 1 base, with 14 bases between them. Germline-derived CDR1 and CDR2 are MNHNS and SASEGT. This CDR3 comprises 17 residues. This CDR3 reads CASSEVWVRSSYNEQFF. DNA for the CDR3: TGTGCCAGCAGTGAAGTCTGGGTACGGAGTTCCTACAATGAGCAGTTCTTC.

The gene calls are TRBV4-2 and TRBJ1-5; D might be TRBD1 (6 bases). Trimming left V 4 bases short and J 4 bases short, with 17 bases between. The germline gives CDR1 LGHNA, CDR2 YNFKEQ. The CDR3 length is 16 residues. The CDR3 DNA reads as TGTGCCAGCAGCCCCAGGCTTGGGGGCCCAAATCAGCCCCAGCATTTT. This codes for CASSPRLGGPNQPQHF.

This chain's CDR3 is CASREGANTEAFF. CDR3 coding DNA: TGTGCCAGCAGGGAGGGTGCTAACACTGAAGCTTTCTTT. This chain connects TRBV7-8 to TRBJ1-1; no definite D call. This CDR3 contains 13 residues. From germline, CDR1 is SGHVS and CDR2 FQNEAQ. V was trimmed by 6 bases and J by 2 bases, leaving 10 bases between them.

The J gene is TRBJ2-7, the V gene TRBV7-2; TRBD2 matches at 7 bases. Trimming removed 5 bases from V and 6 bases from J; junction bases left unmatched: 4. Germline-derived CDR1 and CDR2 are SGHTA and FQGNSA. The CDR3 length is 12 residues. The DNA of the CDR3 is TGTGCCAGCAGCACTGGGGGGGTCGAGCAGTACTTC. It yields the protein CASSTGGVEQYF. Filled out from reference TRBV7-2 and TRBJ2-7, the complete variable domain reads GAGVSQSPSNKVTEKGKDVELRCDPISGHTALYWYRQSLGQGLEFLIYFQGNSAPDKSGLPSDRFSAERTGGSVSTLTIQRTQQEDSAVYLCASSTGGVEQYFGPGTRLTVT.

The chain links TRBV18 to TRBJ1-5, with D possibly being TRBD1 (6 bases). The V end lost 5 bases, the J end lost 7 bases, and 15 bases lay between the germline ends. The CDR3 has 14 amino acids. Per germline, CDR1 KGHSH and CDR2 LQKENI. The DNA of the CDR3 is TGTGCCAGCTCAGCAAACAGGGAAGGACAGCCCCAGCATTTT. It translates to CASSANREGQPQHF.

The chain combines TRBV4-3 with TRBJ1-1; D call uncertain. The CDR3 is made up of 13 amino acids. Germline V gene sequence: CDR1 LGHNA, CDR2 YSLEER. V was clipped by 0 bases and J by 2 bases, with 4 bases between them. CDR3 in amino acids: CASSQDLNTEAFF. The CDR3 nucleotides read TGCGCCAGCAGCCAAGATCTCAACACTGAAGCTTTCTTT.

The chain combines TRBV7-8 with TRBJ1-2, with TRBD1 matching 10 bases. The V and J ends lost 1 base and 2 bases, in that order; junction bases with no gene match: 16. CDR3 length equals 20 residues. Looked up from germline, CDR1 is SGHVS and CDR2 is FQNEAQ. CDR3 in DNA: TGTGCCAGCAGCTTAGAGGCGGGACAGGGGACAAAGACGAACAACTATGGCTACACCTTC. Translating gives CASSLEAGQGTKTNNYGYTF.

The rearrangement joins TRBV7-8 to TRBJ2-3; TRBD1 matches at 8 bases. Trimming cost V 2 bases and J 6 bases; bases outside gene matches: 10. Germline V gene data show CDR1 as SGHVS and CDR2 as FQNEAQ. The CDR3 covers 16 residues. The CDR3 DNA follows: TGTGCCAGCAGCTTAATCGGACAGGGAGGATCGGATACGCAGTATTTT. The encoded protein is CASSLIGQGGSDTQYF.

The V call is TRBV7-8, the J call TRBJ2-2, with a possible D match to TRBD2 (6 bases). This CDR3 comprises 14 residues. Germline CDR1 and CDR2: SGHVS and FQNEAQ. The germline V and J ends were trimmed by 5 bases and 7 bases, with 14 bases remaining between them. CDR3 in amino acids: CASSDGGSHGELFF. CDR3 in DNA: TGTGCCAGCAGCGATGGGGGGAGTCACGGGGAGCTGTTTTTT. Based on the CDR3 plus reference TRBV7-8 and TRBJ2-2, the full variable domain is GAGVSQSPRYKVAKRGQDVALRCDPISGHVSLFWYQQALGQGPEFLTYFQNEAQLDKSGLPSDRFFAERPEGSVSTLKIQRTQQEDSAVYLCASSDGGSHGELFFGEGSRLTVL.

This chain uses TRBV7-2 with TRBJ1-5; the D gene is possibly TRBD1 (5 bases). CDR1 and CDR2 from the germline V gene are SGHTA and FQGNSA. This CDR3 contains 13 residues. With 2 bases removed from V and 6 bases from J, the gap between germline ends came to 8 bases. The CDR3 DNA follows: TGTGCCAGCAGCTTACCAGGGCCTCAGCCCCAGCATTTT. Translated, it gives CASSLPGPQPQHF.

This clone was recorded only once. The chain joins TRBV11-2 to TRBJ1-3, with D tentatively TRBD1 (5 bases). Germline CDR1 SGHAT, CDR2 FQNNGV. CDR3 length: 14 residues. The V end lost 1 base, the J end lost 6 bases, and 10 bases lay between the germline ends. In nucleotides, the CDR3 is TGTGCCAGCAGCTTAGGCGGGGCCCAAAACACCATATATTTT. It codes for CASSLGGAQNTIYF.

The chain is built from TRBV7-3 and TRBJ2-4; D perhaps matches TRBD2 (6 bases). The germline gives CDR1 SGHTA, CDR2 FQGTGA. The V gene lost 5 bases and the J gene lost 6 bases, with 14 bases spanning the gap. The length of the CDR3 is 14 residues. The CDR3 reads CASSTGDWGNIQYF. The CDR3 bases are TGTGCCAGCAGCACGGGGGACTGGGGAAACATTCAGTACTTC.

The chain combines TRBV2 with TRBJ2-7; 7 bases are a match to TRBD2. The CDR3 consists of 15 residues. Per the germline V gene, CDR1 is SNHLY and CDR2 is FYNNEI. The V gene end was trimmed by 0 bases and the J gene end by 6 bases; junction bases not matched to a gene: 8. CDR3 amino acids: CASSEAGLVTTEQYF. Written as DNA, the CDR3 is TGTGCCAGCAGTGAAGCCGGACTAGTCACAACCGAGCAGTACTTC.

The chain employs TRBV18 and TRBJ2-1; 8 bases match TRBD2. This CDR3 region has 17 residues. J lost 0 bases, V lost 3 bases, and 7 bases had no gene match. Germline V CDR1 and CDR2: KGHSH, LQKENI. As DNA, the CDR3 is TGTGCCAGCTCACCCGGGGGGGCTTCGAGCTCCTACAATGAGCAGTTCTTC. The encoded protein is CASSPGGASSSYNEQFF.

CDR3 loop: CASSSKTGDTEAFF. The CDR3 coding sequence is TGTGCCAGCAGTTCCAAGACAGGGGACACTGAAGCTTTCTTT. The chain uses TRBV6-1 and TRBJ1-1; the match to TRBD1 covers 8 bases. CDR3 length: 14 residues. The V gene end was trimmed by 5 bases and the J gene end by 3 bases; junction bases not matched to a gene: 5. The germline gives CDR1 MNHNS, CDR2 SASEGT.

CDR3 DNA sequence: TGTGCCAGCACCCCCCGACAGGGTTTGGACACCTTC. Protein: CASTPRQGLDTF. The chain uses TRBV9 and TRBJ1-2; 7 nucleotides align to TRBD1. The CDR3 is 12 residues long. Germline CDR1 reads SGDLS; CDR2 reads YYNGEE. The V segment lost 6 bases and the J segment 12 bases; nucleotides outside the gene matches: 11.

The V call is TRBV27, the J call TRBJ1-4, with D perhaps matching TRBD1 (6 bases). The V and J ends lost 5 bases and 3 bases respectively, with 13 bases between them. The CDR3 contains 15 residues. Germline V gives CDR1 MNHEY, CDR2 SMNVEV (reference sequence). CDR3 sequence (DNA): TGTGCCAGCAGTAAGGGGGTTAAGGCTAATGAAAAACTGTTTTTT. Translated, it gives CASSKGVKANEKLFF. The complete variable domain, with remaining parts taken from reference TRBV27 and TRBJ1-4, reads EAQVTQNPRYLITVTGKKLTVTCSQNMNHEYMSWYRQDPGLGLRQIYYSMNVEVTDKGDVPEGYKVSRKEKRNFPLILESPSPNQTSLYFCASSKGVKANEKLFFGSGTQLSVL.

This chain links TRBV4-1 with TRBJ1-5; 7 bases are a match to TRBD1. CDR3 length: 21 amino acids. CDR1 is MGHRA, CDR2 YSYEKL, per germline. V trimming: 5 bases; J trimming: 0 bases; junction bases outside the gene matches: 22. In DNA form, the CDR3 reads TGCGCCAGCAGCGAAGCTACCCGACAGGGTGGGGAAGTATATAGCAATCAGCCCCAGCATTTT. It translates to CASSEATRQGGEVYSNQPQHF.

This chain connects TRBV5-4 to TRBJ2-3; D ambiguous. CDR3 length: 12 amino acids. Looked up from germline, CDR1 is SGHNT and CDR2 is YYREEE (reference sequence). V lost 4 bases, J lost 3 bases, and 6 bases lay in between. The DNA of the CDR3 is TGTGCCAGCAGCCCTGCGACAGATACGCAGTATTTT. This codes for CASSPATDTQYF.

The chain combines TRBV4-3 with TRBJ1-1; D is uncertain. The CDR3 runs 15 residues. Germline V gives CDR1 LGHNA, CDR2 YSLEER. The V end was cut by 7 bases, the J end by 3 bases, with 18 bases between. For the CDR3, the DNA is TGCGCCAGCACTGAAGGAGGAGGGCTGGACACTGAAGCTTTCTTT. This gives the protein CASTEGGGLDTEAFF.

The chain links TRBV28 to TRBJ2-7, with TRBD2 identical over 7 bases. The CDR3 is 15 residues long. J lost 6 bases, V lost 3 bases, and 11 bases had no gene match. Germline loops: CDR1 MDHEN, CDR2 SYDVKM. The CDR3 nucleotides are TGTGCCAGCAGTTTCTCACGGGGAGGGGTGGGCGAGCAGTACTTC. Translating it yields CASSFSRGGVGEQYF.